This T cell receptor beta chain was sequenced in a study of T cell changes during pregnancy in multiple sclerosis. V lost 5 bases to trimming and J lost 3 bases, with 17 bases between them. The germline V gene encodes CDR1 SEHNR and CDR2 FQNEAQ (reference sequence). This CDR3 region has 15 residues. Clones were read by immunoSEQ multiplex PCR, and TCRdb kept only the in-frame ones, dropping some. This sample has some 48,000 clones; 80% to 95% occur once, and the top ten carry roughly 0.61%. This receptor was identified in a female donor in good health, enrolled as a control in a pregnancy study. The material was CD4+ T cells from peripheral blood mononuclear cells, obtained after pregnancy. This chain joins TRBV7-9 and TRBJ2-7; TRBD1 is a possible D gene (5 bases). CDR3 amino acids: CASSPKFRQGYEQYF. The CDR3 region has the DNA TGTGCCAGCAGCCCGAAATTCCGGCAGGGCTACGAGCAGTACTTC.